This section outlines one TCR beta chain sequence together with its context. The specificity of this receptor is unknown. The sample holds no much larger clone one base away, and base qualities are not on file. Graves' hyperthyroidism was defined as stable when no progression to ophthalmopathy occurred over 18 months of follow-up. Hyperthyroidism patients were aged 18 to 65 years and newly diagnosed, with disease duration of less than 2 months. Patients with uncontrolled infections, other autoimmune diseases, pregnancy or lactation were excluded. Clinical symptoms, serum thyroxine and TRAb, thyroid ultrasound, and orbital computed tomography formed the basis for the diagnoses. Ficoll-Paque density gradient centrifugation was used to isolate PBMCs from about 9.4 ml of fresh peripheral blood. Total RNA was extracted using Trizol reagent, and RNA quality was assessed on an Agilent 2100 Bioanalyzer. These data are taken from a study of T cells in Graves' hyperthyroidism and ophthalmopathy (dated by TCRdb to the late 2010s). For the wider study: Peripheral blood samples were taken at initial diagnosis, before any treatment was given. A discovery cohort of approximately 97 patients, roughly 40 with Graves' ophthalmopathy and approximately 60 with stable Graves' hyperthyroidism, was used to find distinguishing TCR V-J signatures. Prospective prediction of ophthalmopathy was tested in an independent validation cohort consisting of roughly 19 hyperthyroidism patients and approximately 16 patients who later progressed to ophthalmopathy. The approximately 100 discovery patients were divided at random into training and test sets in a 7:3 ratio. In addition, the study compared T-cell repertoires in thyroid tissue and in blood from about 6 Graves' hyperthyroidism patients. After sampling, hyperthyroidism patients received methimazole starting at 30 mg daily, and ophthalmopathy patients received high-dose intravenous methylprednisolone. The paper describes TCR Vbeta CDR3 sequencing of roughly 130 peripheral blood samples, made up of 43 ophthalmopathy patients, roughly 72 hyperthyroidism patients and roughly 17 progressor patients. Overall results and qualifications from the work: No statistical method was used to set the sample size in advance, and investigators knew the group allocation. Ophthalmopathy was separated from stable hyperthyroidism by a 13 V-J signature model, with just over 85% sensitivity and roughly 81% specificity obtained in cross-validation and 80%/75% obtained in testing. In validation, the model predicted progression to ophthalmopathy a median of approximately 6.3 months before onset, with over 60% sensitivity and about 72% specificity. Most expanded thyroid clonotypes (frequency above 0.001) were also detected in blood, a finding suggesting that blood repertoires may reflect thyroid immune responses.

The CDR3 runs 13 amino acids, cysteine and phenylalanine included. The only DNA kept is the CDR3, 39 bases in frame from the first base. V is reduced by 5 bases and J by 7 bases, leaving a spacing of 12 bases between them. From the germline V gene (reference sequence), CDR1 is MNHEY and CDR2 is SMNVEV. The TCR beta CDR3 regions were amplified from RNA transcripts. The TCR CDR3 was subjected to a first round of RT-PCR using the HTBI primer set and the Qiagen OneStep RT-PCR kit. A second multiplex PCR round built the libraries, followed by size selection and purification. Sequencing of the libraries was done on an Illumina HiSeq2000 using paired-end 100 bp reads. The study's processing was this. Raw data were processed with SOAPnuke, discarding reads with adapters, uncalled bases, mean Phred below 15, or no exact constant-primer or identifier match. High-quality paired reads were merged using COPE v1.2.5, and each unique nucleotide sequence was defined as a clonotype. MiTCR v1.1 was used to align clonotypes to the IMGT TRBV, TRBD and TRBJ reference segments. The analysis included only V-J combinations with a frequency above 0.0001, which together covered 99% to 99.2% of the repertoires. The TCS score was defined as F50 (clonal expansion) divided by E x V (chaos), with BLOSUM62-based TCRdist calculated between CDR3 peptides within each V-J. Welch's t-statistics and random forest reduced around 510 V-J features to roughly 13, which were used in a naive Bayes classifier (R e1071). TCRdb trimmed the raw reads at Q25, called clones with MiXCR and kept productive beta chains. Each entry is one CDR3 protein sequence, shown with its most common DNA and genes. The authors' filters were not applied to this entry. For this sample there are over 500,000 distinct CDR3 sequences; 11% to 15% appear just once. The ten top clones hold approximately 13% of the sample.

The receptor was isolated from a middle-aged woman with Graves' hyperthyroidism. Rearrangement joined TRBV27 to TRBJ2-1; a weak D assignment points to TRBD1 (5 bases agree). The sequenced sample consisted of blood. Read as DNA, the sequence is TGTGCCAGCAGTCAAGAAGGGGCAAATGAGCAGTTCTTC. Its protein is CASSQEGANEQFF.